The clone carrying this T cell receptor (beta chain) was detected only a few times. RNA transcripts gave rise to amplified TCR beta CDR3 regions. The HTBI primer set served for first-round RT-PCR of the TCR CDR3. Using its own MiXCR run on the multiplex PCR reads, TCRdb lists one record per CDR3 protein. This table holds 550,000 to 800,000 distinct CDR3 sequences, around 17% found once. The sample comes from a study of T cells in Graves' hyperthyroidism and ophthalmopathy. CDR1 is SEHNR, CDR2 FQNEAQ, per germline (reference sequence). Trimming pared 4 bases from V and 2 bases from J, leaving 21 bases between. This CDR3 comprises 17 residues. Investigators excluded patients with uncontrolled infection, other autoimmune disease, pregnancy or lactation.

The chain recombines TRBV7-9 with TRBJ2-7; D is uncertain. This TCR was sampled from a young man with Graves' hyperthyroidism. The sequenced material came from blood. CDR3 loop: CASSSHHPELSAYEQYF. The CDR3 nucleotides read TGTGCCAGCAGCTCCCACCACCCTGAACTTAGTGCCTACGAGCAGTACTTC.